This is a list of T cell receptor beta chains from one sample in a study of cytomegalovirus exposure and HLA in healthy donors. Repertoires were generated with immunoSEQ multiplex PCR, while TCRdb's copy carries only in-frame clones and drops some. Of about 210,000 clones listed, approximately 82% are singletons. The sample taken for sequencing was PBMCs. Every receptor here comes from a woman in her 50s in good health and CMV-seropositive. CDR3s include the opening cysteine and the closing phenylalanine or tryptophan. A D gene is named only where the DNA matches it firmly.

v_gene: TRBV11-2; j_gene: TRBJ1-6; d_gene: TRBD1; CDR3aa: CASSLVSGQGPPLHF
v_gene: TRBV5-1; j_gene: TRBJ2-7; d_gene: .; CDR3aa: CASSLVGTSYEQYF
v_gene: TRBV5-1; j_gene: TRBJ2-7; d_gene: .; CDR3aa: CASSGGLYEQYF
v_gene: TRBV5-1; j_gene: TRBJ1-2; d_gene: TRBD1; CDR3aa: CASSPRTGLYGYTF
v_gene: TRBV30; j_gene: TRBJ2-7; d_gene: .; CDR3aa: CAWSRGGQVF
v_gene: TRBV20-1; j_gene: TRBJ2-1; d_gene: .; CDR3aa: CSASVVREQFF
v_gene: TRBV6-6; j_gene: TRBJ1-5; d_gene: .; CDR3aa: CASTPEGGAQPQHF
v_gene: TRBV11-2; j_gene: TRBJ1-2; d_gene: TRBD1; CDR3aa: CASSRDRGGYGYTF
v_gene: TRBV4-1; j_gene: TRBJ1-1; d_gene: TRBD1; CDR3aa: CASSQEGQGFAEAFF
v_gene: TRBV5-1; j_gene: TRBJ2-5; d_gene: TRBD1; CDR3aa: CASSYPGGGETQYF
v_gene: TRBV7-2; j_gene: TRBJ1-6; d_gene: .; CDR3aa: CASSLARRYNSPLHF
v_gene: TRBV19; j_gene: TRBJ2-2; d_gene: .; CDR3aa: CATWDIYTGELFF
v_gene: TRBV6-1; j_gene: TRBJ1-2; d_gene: .; CDR3aa: CASCHMGAANYGYTF
v_gene: TRBV6-1; j_gene: TRBJ2-5; d_gene: TRBD2; CDR3aa: CASRPTLAGVETQYF
v_gene: TRBV7-8; j_gene: TRBJ1-2; d_gene: TRBD1; CDR3aa: CASSAGTGPGQYGYTF
v_gene: TRBV27; j_gene: TRBJ2-7; d_gene: TRBD1; CDR3aa: CASSWGQGSYEQYF
v_gene: TRBV6-1; j_gene: TRBJ1-1; d_gene: .; CDR3aa: CASSGQRLNTEAFF
v_gene: TRBV27; j_gene: TRBJ2-4; d_gene: .; CDR3aa: CASRVGGNIQYF
v_gene: TRBV30; j_gene: TRBJ1-6; d_gene: .; CDR3aa: CAWTSSYNSPLHF
v_gene: TRBV28; j_gene: TRBJ1-4; d_gene: .; CDR3aa: CASRGDLGKLFF
v_gene: TRBV19; j_gene: TRBJ2-1; d_gene: TRBD1; CDR3aa: CASRTGVDYNEQFF
v_gene: TRBV5-1; j_gene: TRBJ2-7; d_gene: .; CDR3aa: CASSSRRRDEQYF
v_gene: TRBV9; j_gene: TRBJ2-3; d_gene: TRBD2; CDR3aa: CASSVLAGGPDTQYF
v_gene: TRBV5-1; j_gene: TRBJ1-1; d_gene: .; CDR3aa: CASSLGRRGNTEAFF
v_gene: TRBV6-6; j_gene: TRBJ1-1; d_gene: TRBD1; CDR3aa: CASTTTGGTEAFF
v_gene: TRBV29-1; j_gene: TRBJ1-2; d_gene: TRBD1; CDR3aa: CSGGTGFRGYTF
v_gene: TRBV5-1; j_gene: TRBJ1-2; d_gene: .; CDR3aa: CASSLGTPGPGLGYTF
v_gene: TRBV4-1; j_gene: TRBJ2-7; d_gene: .; CDR3aa: CASSQVTGAENYEQYF
v_gene: TRBV6-5; j_gene: TRBJ2-1; d_gene: TRBD1; CDR3aa: CASRDGTGIYNEQFF
v_gene: TRBV5-1; j_gene: TRBJ1-1; d_gene: TRBD1; CDR3aa: CASSLRPGGNTEAFF
v_gene: TRBV28; j_gene: TRBJ2-3; d_gene: TRBD2; CDR3aa: CASTLAGGQTDTQYF
v_gene: TRBV7-3; j_gene: TRBJ2-5; d_gene: .; CDR3aa: CASSLNREETQYF
v_gene: TRBV6-1; j_gene: TRBJ1-1; d_gene: TRBD1; CDR3aa: CASSESYRGTEAFF
v_gene: TRBV18; j_gene: TRBJ1-6; d_gene: .; CDR3aa: CASSPLPAGDSPLHF
v_gene: TRBV9; j_gene: TRBJ2-5; d_gene: TRBD2; CDR3aa: CASSWRGSGAQETQYF
v_gene: TRBV6-1; j_gene: TRBJ2-7; d_gene: .; CDR3aa: CASRGGGTYEQYF
v_gene: TRBV18; j_gene: TRBJ2-2; d_gene: .; CDR3aa: CASRSPENTGELFF
v_gene: TRBV10-3; j_gene: TRBJ2-3; d_gene: .; CDR3aa: CAISESGGPGATDTQYF
v_gene: TRBV5-4; j_gene: TRBJ1-1; d_gene: TRBD1; CDR3aa: CASSPRTGITEAFF
v_gene: TRBV7-6; j_gene: TRBJ2-1; d_gene: .; CDR3aa: CASSLATYNEQFF
v_gene: TRBV5-1; j_gene: TRBJ2-6; d_gene: .; CDR3aa: CASSPGPHTGGANVLTF
v_gene: TRBV30; j_gene: TRBJ2-7; d_gene: .; CDR3aa: CAWGEGDLRSEQYF
v_gene: TRBV9; j_gene: TRBJ2-7; d_gene: .; CDR3aa: CASSVGGGPYEQYF